These T cell receptor beta chains were read from a single sample in a study of cytomegalovirus exposure and HLA in healthy donors. The data were produced by immunoSEQ multiplex PCR, yet TCRdb's version contains in-frame clones alone and is incomplete. The table records about 200,000 clones, over 75% of them present only once. Sequences were obtained from PBMCs. These receptors all come from a boy under 10 years old in good health and CMV-seronegative. CDR3s include the opening cysteine and the closing phenylalanine or tryptophan. Each record gives: clone size, J gene, D gene, V gene, CDR3 DNA, CDR3 protein. The D gene is left open where the match is weak. Some rows have no size entry. The others give once, few or many, or a class for an expanded clone.

clone size: NA; J gene: TRBJ2-1; D gene: TRBD1; V gene: TRBV4-3; CDR3 DNA: TGCGCCAGCAGCCAAGATCGAAGGATGGGACAGGAGCCCTACAATGAGCAGTTCTTC; CDR3 protein: CASSQDRRMGQEPYNEQFF
clone size: NA; J gene: TRBJ2-7; D gene: NA; V gene: TRBV11-2; CDR3 DNA: TGTGCCAGCAGCCCTTCTGACAGGAGATACGAGCAGTACTTC; CDR3 protein: CASSPSDRRYEQYF
clone size: NA; J gene: TRBJ2-3; D gene: NA; V gene: TRBV6-5; CDR3 DNA: TGTGCCAGCATAGGGGGGGGCTTGGCAGATACGCAGTATTTT; CDR3 protein: CASIGGGLADTQYF
clone size: NA; J gene: TRBJ1-2; D gene: TRBD1; V gene: TRBV20-1; CDR3 DNA: TGCAGTGCCCCTAACAGGGGCGGCTACACCTTC; CDR3 protein: CSAPNRGGYTF
clone size: once; J gene: TRBJ2-2; D gene: TRBD2; V gene: TRBV19; CDR3 DNA: TGTGCCAGTAGTCCCACCGGGACTAGCGGGGTGATGGCCGGGGAGCTGTTTTTT; CDR3 protein: CASSPTGTSGVMAGELFF
clone size: NA; J gene: TRBJ2-7; D gene: TRBD1; V gene: TRBV9; CDR3 DNA: TGTGCCAGCAGCGCGGGATTTTTACCGGGACAGCCCTACGAGCAGTACTTC; CDR3 protein: CASSAGFLPGQPYEQYF
clone size: NA; J gene: TRBJ2-7; D gene: NA; V gene: TRBV28; CDR3 DNA: TGTGCCAGCAGCCGAGGGGGGGGAAGCTCCTACGAGCAGTACTTC; CDR3 protein: CASSRGGGSSYEQYF
clone size: NA; J gene: TRBJ2-1; D gene: NA; V gene: TRBV5-1; CDR3 DNA: TGCGCCAGCAGCTTGGCTCCGGGGGACGGCTACAATGAGCAGTTCTTC; CDR3 protein: CASSLAPGDGYNEQFF
clone size: few; J gene: TRBJ1-6; D gene: TRBD1; V gene: TRBV6-5; CDR3 DNA: TGTGCCAGCAGTTCCAGGACAGGGGTTATAGATTCACCCCTCCACTTT; CDR3 protein: CASSSRTGVIDSPLHF
clone size: NA; J gene: TRBJ1-5; D gene: NA; V gene: TRBV6-5; CDR3 DNA: TGTGCCAGCAGCCCTCAGGTATATAGCAATCAGCCCCAGCATTTT; CDR3 protein: CASSPQVYSNQPQHF
clone size: few; J gene: TRBJ2-3; D gene: TRBD1; V gene: TRBV4-2; CDR3 DNA: TGTGCCAGCAGCCTCGACAGGGGGGACCGGCAGTATTTT; CDR3 protein: CASSLDRGDRQYF
clone size: NA; J gene: TRBJ2-2; D gene: TRBD1; V gene: TRBV10-3; CDR3 DNA: TGTGCCATCACCGGGACAGGGCCCACCGGGGAGCTGTTTTTT; CDR3 protein: CAITGTGPTGELFF
clone size: many; J gene: TRBJ2-1; D gene: NA; V gene: TRBV6-6; CDR3 DNA: TGTGCCAGCCTTCTTGGGAGCGAGCAGTTCTTC; CDR3 protein: CASLLGSEQFF
clone size: NA; J gene: TRBJ2-7; D gene: TRBD2; V gene: TRBV7-9; CDR3 DNA: TGTGCCAGCAGCTCTTGGACTAGCGACTACGAGCAGTACTTC; CDR3 protein: CASSSWTSDYEQYF
clone size: few; J gene: TRBJ2-3; D gene: NA; V gene: TRBV4-3; CDR3 DNA: TGCGCCAGCAGCCAAGATCGGGCTAGCCTACTCACAGATACGCAGTATTTT; CDR3 protein: CASSQDRASLLTDTQYF
clone size: few; J gene: TRBJ1-2; D gene: NA; V gene: TRBV7-2; CDR3 DNA: TGTGCCAGCAGCAGGCAAGAGGGCCTCTATGGCTACACCTTC; CDR3 protein: CASSRQEGLYGYTF
clone size: few; J gene: TRBJ2-5; D gene: NA; V gene: TRBV2; CDR3 DNA: TGTGCCAGCAGCCCGGGGAACCCCCAAGAGACCCAGTACTTC; CDR3 protein: CASSPGNPQETQYF
clone size: NA; J gene: TRBJ2-2; D gene: NA; V gene: TRBV19; CDR3 DNA: TGTGCCAGTACTGGACAGGGAGGGCACCGGGCGAACACCGGGGAGCTGTTTTTT; CDR3 protein: CASTGQGGHRANTGELFF
clone size: NA; J gene: TRBJ2-3; D gene: TRBD2; V gene: TRBV2; CDR3 DNA: TGTGCCAGCAGTGATAGGCGGGGGGGCCGAGATACGCAGTATTTT; CDR3 protein: CASSDRRGGRDTQYF
clone size: NA; J gene: TRBJ2-6; D gene: TRBD1; V gene: TRBV9; CDR3 DNA: TGTGCCAGCAGCTCCCGACAGGGGGCGACTGGGGCCAACGTCCTGACTTTC; CDR3 protein: CASSSRQGATGANVLTF
clone size: NA; J gene: TRBJ1-4; D gene: NA; V gene: TRBV4-2; CDR3 DNA: TGTGCCAGCAGCCAAGAAGACATTCCAAGAGAAAAACTGTTTTTT; CDR3 protein: CASSQEDIPREKLFF
clone size: NA; J gene: TRBJ2-1; D gene: TRBD2; V gene: TRBV7-9; CDR3 DNA: TGTGCCTCGTGCTTAGCGGGGGCCCCCCATGAGCAGTTCTTC; CDR3 protein: CASCLAGAPHEQFF
clone size: NA; J gene: TRBJ1-1; D gene: TRBD1; V gene: TRBV18; CDR3 DNA: TGTGCCAGCTCACCGGACAGGGGCGTGATGAACACTGAAGCTTTCTTT; CDR3 protein: CASSPDRGVMNTEAFF
clone size: few; J gene: TRBJ2-5; D gene: NA; V gene: TRBV6-5; CDR3 DNA: TGTGCCAGCAAGGGGACACAAGAGACCCAGTACTTC; CDR3 protein: CASKGTQETQYF
clone size: NA; J gene: TRBJ2-7; D gene: TRBD1; V gene: TRBV27; CDR3 DNA: TGTGCCAGCAAATCCGGGACAGGGACCTCCGAGCAGTACTTC; CDR3 protein: CASKSGTGTSEQYF
clone size: NA; J gene: TRBJ1-1; D gene: TRBD1; V gene: TRBV7-3; CDR3 DNA: TGTGCCAGCAGCTTGACAGGGGGCAACACTGAAGCTTTCTTT; CDR3 protein: CASSLTGGNTEAFF
clone size: NA; J gene: TRBJ1-1; D gene: TRBD1; V gene: TRBV7-9; CDR3 DNA: TGTGCCAGCAGCTTAGCGACAGGGGGCTTGAACACTGAAGCTTTCTTT; CDR3 protein: CASSLATGGLNTEAFF
clone size: NA; J gene: TRBJ1-1; D gene: TRBD1; V gene: TRBV7-9; CDR3 DNA: TGTGCCAGCAGCACGACAGGGGGGAACACTGAAGCTTTCTTT; CDR3 protein: CASSTTGGNTEAFF
clone size: few; J gene: TRBJ2-1; D gene: TRBD1; V gene: TRBV13; CDR3 DNA: TGTGCCAGCAGCCCATACAGGGGTTGGAATGAGCAGTTCTTC; CDR3 protein: CASSPYRGWNEQFF